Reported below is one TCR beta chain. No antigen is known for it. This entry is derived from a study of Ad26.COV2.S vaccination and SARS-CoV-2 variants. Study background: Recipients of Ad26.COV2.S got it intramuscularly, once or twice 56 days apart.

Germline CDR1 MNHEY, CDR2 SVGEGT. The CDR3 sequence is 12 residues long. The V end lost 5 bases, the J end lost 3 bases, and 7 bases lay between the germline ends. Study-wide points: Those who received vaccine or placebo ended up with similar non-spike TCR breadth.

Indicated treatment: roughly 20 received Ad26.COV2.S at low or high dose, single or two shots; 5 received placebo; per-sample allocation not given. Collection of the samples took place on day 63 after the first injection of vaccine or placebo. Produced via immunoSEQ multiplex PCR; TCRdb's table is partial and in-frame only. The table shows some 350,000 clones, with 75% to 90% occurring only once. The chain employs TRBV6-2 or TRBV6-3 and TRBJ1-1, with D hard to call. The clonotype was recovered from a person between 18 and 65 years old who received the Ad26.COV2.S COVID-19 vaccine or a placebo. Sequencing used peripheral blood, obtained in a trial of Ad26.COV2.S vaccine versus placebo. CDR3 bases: TGTGCCAGCAGTAAGGAGTACACTGAAGCTTTCTTT. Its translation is CASSKEYTEAFF.